The clone carrying this T cell receptor beta chain was counted a single time. Only in-frame clones appear in the TCRdb table, and some are missing; sequencing was by immunoSEQ multiplex PCR. Here the sample spans about 63,000 clones, 80% to 90% being singletons. This specimen belongs to a study of PD-L1 blockade in urothelial cancer. Time point indicated: pretreatment peripheral blood. The V segment lost 5 bases and the J segment 1 base; nucleotides outside the gene matches: 4. The CDR3 has 15 amino acids. Germline-derived CDR1 and CDR2 are SEHNR and FQNEAQ (reference sequence). The chain couples TRBV7-9 to TRBJ1-4; 7 nucleotides agree with TRBD1. The material was PBMCs, obtained around atezolizumab (anti-PD-L1) treatment. The sequence came from a man aged 65-85 years with urothelial cancer. The CDR3 reads CASSLQGRTNEKLFF. DNA for the CDR3: TGTGCCAGCAGCCTACAGGGGCGAACTAATGAAAAACTGTTTTTT.